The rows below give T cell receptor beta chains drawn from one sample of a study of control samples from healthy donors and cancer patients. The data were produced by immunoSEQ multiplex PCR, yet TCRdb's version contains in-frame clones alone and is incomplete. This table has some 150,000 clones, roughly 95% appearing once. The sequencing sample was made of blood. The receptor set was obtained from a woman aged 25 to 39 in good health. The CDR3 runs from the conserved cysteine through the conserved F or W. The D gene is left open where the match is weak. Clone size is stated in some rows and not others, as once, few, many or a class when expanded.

CDR3aa: CASSETGSYGYTF
CDR3nt: TGTGCCAGCAGCGAGACAGGGAGCTATGGCTACACCTTC
j_gene: TRBJ1-2
abundance: .
v_gene: TRBV6-5
d_gene: TRBD1

CDR3aa: CASSTYQQGVNEKLFF
CDR3nt: TGTGCCAGCAGTACCTACCAACAGGGGGTTAATGAAAAACTGTTTTTT
j_gene: TRBJ1-4
abundance: .
v_gene: TRBV28
d_gene: TRBD1

CDR3aa: CASSRDSRAEKLFF
CDR3nt: TGCGCCAGCAGCCGGGACAGCCGGGCTGAAAAACTGTTTTTT
j_gene: TRBJ1-4
abundance: .
v_gene: TRBV5-1
d_gene: TRBD1

CDR3aa: CATSREDGGKNIQYF
CDR3nt: TGTGCCACCAGCAGAGAAGACGGGGGGAAAAACATTCAGTACTTC
j_gene: TRBJ2-4
abundance: .
v_gene: TRBV15
d_gene: TRBD2

CDR3aa: CASSLGAKNYGYTF
CDR3nt: TGTGCCAGCAGCTTAGGTGCCAAGAACTATGGCTACACCTTC
j_gene: TRBJ1-2
abundance: .
v_gene: TRBV7-8
d_gene: .

CDR3aa: CASSPGQGLGARSYEQYF
CDR3nt: TGTGCCAGCTCACCGGGACAGGGTTTGGGAGCTCGGTCCTACGAGCAGTACTTC
j_gene: TRBJ2-7
abundance: .
v_gene: TRBV18
d_gene: TRBD1

CDR3aa: CASLIGTVNQPQHF
CDR3nt: TGTGCCAGCCTTATCGGGACAGTCAATCAGCCCCAGCATTTT
j_gene: TRBJ1-5
abundance: .
v_gene: TRBV2
d_gene: TRBD1

CDR3aa: CASSLRGNTEAFF
CDR3nt: TGTGCCAGCAGTTTAAGGGGGAACACTGAAGCTTTCTTT
j_gene: TRBJ1-1
abundance: .
v_gene: TRBV28
d_gene: .

CDR3aa: CASHWGGQPQHF
CDR3nt: TGTGCCAGCCATTGGGGGGGTCAGCCCCAGCATTTT
j_gene: TRBJ1-5
abundance: once
v_gene: TRBV28
d_gene: .

CDR3aa: CATHGEQERTFYTEAFF
CDR3nt: TGTGCCACCCATGGGGAACAGGAACGCACTTTTTACACTGAAGCTTTCTTT
j_gene: TRBJ1-1
abundance: .
v_gene: TRBV5-4
d_gene: .

CDR3aa: CASSMRNQPQHF
CDR3nt: TGTGCCAGTAGTATGAGAAATCAGCCCCAGCATTTT
j_gene: TRBJ1-5
abundance: .
v_gene: TRBV19
d_gene: .

CDR3aa: CASSSSSSGDLYEQYF
CDR3nt: TGTGCCAGCAGCTCCTCCAGTAGCGGGGATCTGTACGAGCAGTACTTC
j_gene: TRBJ2-7
abundance: once
v_gene: TRBV5-5
d_gene: TRBD2

CDR3aa: CASSQRGYKYF
CDR3nt: TGTGCCAGCAGCCAGCGGGGGTACAAGTACTTC
j_gene: TRBJ2-7
abundance: .
v_gene: TRBV11-3
d_gene: TRBD2

CDR3aa: CASSRGQSYGYTF
CDR3nt: TGTGCCAGCAGTCGAGGACAGAGCTATGGCTACACCTTC
j_gene: TRBJ1-2
abundance: .
v_gene: TRBV12-3/TRBV12-4
d_gene: .

CDR3aa: CATSGGGYGYTF
CDR3nt: TGTGCCACCTCGGGGGGCGGCTATGGCTACACCTTC
j_gene: TRBJ1-2
abundance: .
v_gene: TRBV6-5
d_gene: .

CDR3aa: CASSIAPTRGASNPKSNQPQHF
CDR3nt: TGTGCCAGTAGTATAGCCCCGACTCGGGGGGCCAGCAACCCTAAGAGCAATCAGCCCCAGCATTTT
j_gene: TRBJ1-5
abundance: .
v_gene: TRBV19
d_gene: .

CDR3aa: CASSLGPNTEAFF
CDR3nt: TGTGCCAGTAGTTTGGGCCCGAACACTGAAGCTTTCTTT
j_gene: TRBJ1-1
abundance: .
v_gene: TRBV19
d_gene: .

CDR3aa: CASRAGTGFYNEQFF
CDR3nt: TGTGCCAGCAGAGCCGGGACAGGGTTCTACAATGAGCAGTTCTTC
j_gene: TRBJ2-1
abundance: once
v_gene: TRBV28
d_gene: TRBD1

CDR3aa: CASKTSGSYEQYF
CDR3nt: TGCGCCAGCAAGACTAGCGGCTCCTACGAGCAGTACTTC
j_gene: TRBJ2-7
abundance: .
v_gene: TRBV10-2
d_gene: TRBD2

CDR3aa: CSVVILAGRNEQFF
CDR3nt: TGCAGCGTTGTCATACTAGCGGGAAGGAATGAGCAGTTCTTC
j_gene: TRBJ2-1
abundance: .
v_gene: TRBV29-1
d_gene: TRBD2

CDR3aa: CASSQKGGARDYGYTF
CDR3nt: TGTGCCAGCAGCCAAAAGGGGGGGGCGAGAGACTATGGCTACACCTTC
j_gene: TRBJ1-2
abundance: .
v_gene: TRBV3-1/TRBV3-2
d_gene: .

CDR3aa: CASSFGRGSSSPLHF
CDR3nt: TGTGCCAGCAGCTTTGGCAGGGGCAGCAGCTCACCCCTCCACTTT
j_gene: TRBJ1-6
abundance: .
v_gene: TRBV7-3
d_gene: .

CDR3aa: CRAGPGSKAFF
CDR3nt: TGCAGGGCGGGCCCCGGGTCAAAAGCTTTCTTT
j_gene: TRBJ1-1
abundance: .
v_gene: TRBV20-1
d_gene: .

CDR3aa: CASRDSGQIVEAFF
CDR3nt: TGTGCCTCCAGAGACTCGGGACAAATCGTTGAAGCTTTCTTT
j_gene: TRBJ1-1
abundance: once
v_gene: TRBV10-3
d_gene: .

CDR3aa: CASSQSSGTGSYNEQFF
CDR3nt: TGCGCCAGCAGTCAATCGTCCGGGACGGGCTCCTACAATGAGCAGTTCTTC
j_gene: TRBJ2-1
abundance: .
v_gene: TRBV23-1
d_gene: .

CDR3aa: CASRGSGEKLFF
CDR3nt: TGTGCCAGCCGGGGTTCGGGGGAAAAACTGTTTTTT
j_gene: TRBJ1-4
abundance: .
v_gene: TRBV3-1/TRBV3-2
d_gene: .

CDR3aa: CASSHGTGDQPQHF
CDR3nt: TGTGCCAGCAGCCACGGGACAGGTGATCAGCCCCAGCATTTT
j_gene: TRBJ1-5
abundance: few
v_gene: TRBV7-9
d_gene: TRBD1

CDR3aa: CASSLVGTGGQETQYF
CDR3nt: TGTGCCAGCAGCTTAGTAGGGACAGGAGGTCAAGAGACCCAGTACTTC
j_gene: TRBJ2-5
abundance: once
v_gene: TRBV7-2
d_gene: TRBD1

CDR3aa: CASSLEVQTGYEQFF
CDR3nt: TGTGCCAGCAGCTTAGAGGTCCAGACAGGCTATGAGCAGTTCTTC
j_gene: TRBJ2-1
abundance: once
v_gene: TRBV11-2
d_gene: .

CDR3aa: CASSLPVSGGRISEQFF
CDR3nt: TGTGCCAGCAGCCTTCCCGTCTCGGGGGGGAGGATCTCTGAGCAGTTCTTC
j_gene: TRBJ2-1
abundance: .
v_gene: TRBV4-2
d_gene: TRBD2

CDR3aa: CASSSWSGTPTEAFF
CDR3nt: TGTGCCAGTAGTAGTTGGAGTGGGACCCCCACTGAAGCTTTCTTT
j_gene: TRBJ1-1
abundance: .
v_gene: TRBV19
d_gene: .

CDR3aa: CASSPRSGSPTDTQYF
CDR3nt: TGTGCCAGTAGTCCCCGTTCCGGGTCCCCCACAGATACGCAGTATTTT
j_gene: TRBJ2-3
abundance: .
v_gene: TRBV19
d_gene: .

CDR3aa: CLAGGFGYTF
CDR3nt: TGTTTAGCGGGGGGTTTTGGCTACACCTTC
j_gene: TRBJ1-2
abundance: .
v_gene: TRBV28
d_gene: .

CDR3aa: CASSESQGSAQPQHF
CDR3nt: TGTGCCAGCAGTGAATCTCAGGGCTCAGCTCAGCCCCAGCATTTT
j_gene: TRBJ1-5
abundance: .
v_gene: TRBV6-1
d_gene: .

CDR3aa: CASSSRFYRLPGNTIYF
CDR3nt: TGTGCCAGCAGTTCCCGTTTTTACAGACTCCCTGGAAACACCATATATTTT
j_gene: TRBJ1-3
abundance: .
v_gene: TRBV28
d_gene: .

CDR3aa: CASSPNSGQNTEAFF
CDR3nt: TGTGCCAGCAGTCCCAATTCGGGACAGAACACTGAAGCTTTCTTT
j_gene: TRBJ1-1
abundance: .
v_gene: TRBV27
d_gene: .

CDR3aa: CASSYQNGPGGYTF
CDR3nt: TGTGCCAGCAGTTATCAAAACGGGCCGGGTGGCTACACCTTC
j_gene: TRBJ1-2
abundance: .
v_gene: TRBV28
d_gene: .

CDR3aa: CASSKDSGQGHRTYEQYF
CDR3nt: TGTGCCAGCAGCAAAGACTCGGGACAGGGCCATCGAACCTACGAGCAGTACTTC
j_gene: TRBJ2-7
abundance: .
v_gene: TRBV21-1
d_gene: .

CDR3aa: CASRVARSSYNSPLHF
CDR3nt: TGCGCCAGCAGAGTGGCCAGGAGCTCCTATAATTCACCCCTCCACTTT
j_gene: TRBJ1-6
abundance: .
v_gene: TRBV4-1
d_gene: .

CDR3aa: CASRRGQGGNYGYTF
CDR3nt: TGTGCCAGCAGAAGGGGACAGGGGGGTAACTATGGCTACACCTTC
j_gene: TRBJ1-2
abundance: .
v_gene: TRBV11-2
d_gene: TRBD1

CDR3aa: CASSRWTGGFTSNSPLHF
CDR3nt: TGTGCCAGCAGCCGCTGGACAGGGGGTTTTACGAGTAATTCACCCCTCCACTTT
j_gene: TRBJ1-6
abundance: .
v_gene: TRBV5-4
d_gene: TRBD1

CDR3aa: CASSAGLTEAFF
CDR3nt: TGTGCCAGCAGCGCAGGGCTAACTGAAGCTTTCTTT
j_gene: TRBJ1-1
abundance: .
v_gene: TRBV12-3/TRBV12-4
d_gene: .

CDR3aa: CASSEGVLGDEQFF
CDR3nt: TGCGCCAGTTCCGAGGGGGTCTTGGGCGATGAGCAGTTCTTC
j_gene: TRBJ2-1
abundance: .
v_gene: TRBV10-2
d_gene: .

CDR3aa: CASSLAGQGDYEQYF
CDR3nt: TGTGCCAGCAGCTTAGCCGGACAGGGGGACTACGAGCAGTACTTC
j_gene: TRBJ2-7
abundance: .
v_gene: TRBV7-2
d_gene: TRBD1

CDR3aa: CASSLSTGGRYNEQFF
CDR3nt: TGTGCCAGCAGCCTTTCCACAGGGGGCCGCTACAATGAGCAGTTCTTC
j_gene: TRBJ2-1
abundance: .
v_gene: TRBV5-4
d_gene: TRBD1

CDR3aa: CASSDPGGGSEAFF
CDR3nt: TGTGCCAGCAGTGATCCAGGGGGCGGCTCTGAAGCTTTCTTT
j_gene: TRBJ1-1
abundance: .
v_gene: TRBV25-1
d_gene: TRBD1

CDR3aa: CASSQVVGTGGEKLFF
CDR3nt: TGTGCCAGCAGCCAAGTTGTTGGGACAGGAGGTGAAAAACTGTTTTTT
j_gene: TRBJ1-4
abundance: .
v_gene: TRBV3-1/TRBV3-2
d_gene: TRBD1

CDR3aa: CATSDLSRDYGYTF
CDR3nt: TGTGCCACCAGTGATTTGTCCAGGGACTATGGCTACACCTTC
j_gene: TRBJ1-2
abundance: .
v_gene: TRBV24-1
d_gene: .

CDR3aa: CASSFVRREKLFF
CDR3nt: TGTGCCAGCAGCTTTGTTAGGCGGGAAAAACTGTTTTTT
j_gene: TRBJ1-4
abundance: .
v_gene: TRBV5-6
d_gene: .

CDR3aa: CASSVGGGFGTDTQYF
CDR3nt: TGTGCCAGCAGCGTAGGAGGGGGCTTTGGCACAGATACGCAGTATTTT
j_gene: TRBJ2-3
abundance: .
v_gene: TRBV9
d_gene: TRBD1

CDR3aa: CASSSDRENTEAFF
CDR3nt: TGTGCCAGCAGTTCTGACAGGGAGAACACTGAAGCTTTCTTT
j_gene: TRBJ1-1
abundance: .
v_gene: TRBV7-9
d_gene: TRBD1

CDR3aa: CASGRAAQETQYF
CDR3nt: TGCGCCAGCGGGAGGGCAGCCCAAGAGACCCAGTACTTC
j_gene: TRBJ2-5
abundance: .
v_gene: TRBV5-1
d_gene: TRBD2

CDR3aa: CASSPRAARQGGYEQYF
CDR3nt: TGTGCCAGCTCACCACGTGCTGCGAGACAGGGGGGGTACGAGCAGTACTTC
j_gene: TRBJ2-7
abundance: .
v_gene: TRBV18
d_gene: TRBD1

CDR3aa: CASSPLRTRTYEQYF
CDR3nt: TGTGCCAGTAGTCCGCTTCGGACACGCACCTACGAGCAGTACTTC
j_gene: TRBJ2-7
abundance: .
v_gene: TRBV19
d_gene: .

CDR3aa: CASSQGLAGGEQYF
CDR3nt: TGTGCCAGCAGCCAAGGGCTAGCGGGAGGCGAGCAGTACTTC
j_gene: TRBJ2-7
abundance: .
v_gene: TRBV3-1/TRBV3-2
d_gene: TRBD2

CDR3aa: CASSLDRAVDYGYTF
CDR3nt: TGTGCCAGCAGCTTGGACAGGGCCGTAGACTATGGCTACACCTTC
j_gene: TRBJ1-2
abundance: .
v_gene: TRBV5-6
d_gene: .

CDR3aa: CAISPSGPGDQPQHF
CDR3nt: TGTGCCATCAGTCCCTCGGGGCCGGGGGATCAGCCCCAGCATTTT
j_gene: TRBJ1-5
abundance: .
v_gene: TRBV10-3
d_gene: .

CDR3aa: CASSETIGQGGEKLFF
CDR3nt: TGTGCCAGCAGTGAAACAATCGGACAGGGGGGCGAAAAACTGTTTTTT
j_gene: TRBJ1-4
abundance: .
v_gene: TRBV6-1
d_gene: TRBD1

CDR3aa: CASSDNSLGTAYGYTF
CDR3nt: TGCGCCAGCAGTGATAATAGTCTCGGGACAGCCTATGGCTACACCTTC
j_gene: TRBJ1-2
abundance: once
v_gene: TRBV10-2
d_gene: TRBD1

CDR3aa: CASSPRQGANTIYF
CDR3nt: TGTGCCAGCAGCCCCCGACAGGGGGCGAACACCATATATTTT
j_gene: TRBJ1-3
abundance: .
v_gene: TRBV3-1/TRBV3-2
d_gene: TRBD1